Listed below are T cell receptor beta chains from one sample, sequenced in a study of blood T cell repertoires in COVID-19. The table came from immunoSEQ multiplex PCR; TCRdb's copy has only in-frame clones and leaves some out. The sample carries more than 110,000 clones, around 79% recorded once. Material for sequencing was PBMCs or T cells enriched from blood (not recorded which). The origin of the receptors is a woman between 45 and 65 years old who had recovered from COVID-19. Both conserved end residues are part of each CDR3. Each record gives: CDR3 length, J gene, clone size, V gene, CDR3 protein. Expanded clones are given a class, and other clones once, few, many or no size at all.

16	TRBJ1-6	-	TRBV7-6	CASRSKGQGLYSPLHF
17	TRBJ1-4	once	TRBV9	CASSVQGQGLRGEKLFF
17	TRBJ2-3	few	TRBV5-1	CASSLGSGGPESDTQYF
15	TRBJ2-2	-	TRBV7-3	CASSLTGTRAGELFF
14	TRBJ1-1	-	TRBV5-4	CASSTGQVDTEAFF
11	TRBJ1-1	-	TRBV6-6	CASSYPLEAFF
15	TRBJ2-3	-	TRBV3-1/TRBV3-2	CASSLTSGGTDTQYF
16	TRBJ2-1	-	TRBV9	CASSVDGLAADNEQFF
12	TRBJ1-4	-	TRBV2	CASSGTDEKLFF
13	TRBJ1-2	once	TRBV30	CAWTGGRNYGYTF
12	TRBJ1-2	-	TRBV29-1	CSVDDRNYGYTF
14	TRBJ1-4	-	TRBV13	CASSATGAWEKLFF
12	TRBJ1-3	-	TRBV11-2	CASSPTGNTIYF
13	TRBJ2-3	-	TRBV7-9	CASSLVAGGTQYF
17	TRBJ2-1	-	TRBV7-7	CASSGTSGRSSYNEQFF
17	TRBJ1-5	few	TRBV28	CASTQVKGFQSNQPQHF
15	TRBJ2-1	-	TRBV24-1	CATSDAQSSYNEQFF
13	TRBJ1-6	-	TRBV3-1/TRBV3-2	CASSQVMFSPLHF
13	TRBJ1-5	-	TRBV19	CATWTGGNQPQHF
14	TRBJ2-3	-	TRBV5-1	CASSFRQGPDTQYF
15	TRBJ2-7	-	TRBV6-6	CASSWASGGTYEQYF
14	TRBJ1-1	-	TRBV14	CASSYRGRNTEAFF
17	TRBJ2-5	medium-sized	TRBV10-3	CAISESYVHRGEETQYF
14	TRBJ1-2	-	TRBV7-9	CASSSPYRGYGYTF
13	TRBJ2-5	-	TRBV30	CAWSGLSAETQYF
15	TRBJ1-3	-	TRBV3-1/TRBV3-2	CASSPLPGQGATIYF
15	TRBJ2-1	-	TRBV11-2	CASSLRLAAYNEQFF
13	TRBJ2-7	once	TRBV3-1/TRBV3-2	CASSLAGAREQYF
16	TRBJ2-2	once	TRBV7-3	CASSFYRQGGTGELFF
17	TRBJ2-7	-	TRBV4-2	CASSQDPGLAGAYEQYF
15	TRBJ2-1	few	TRBV28	CASSSPTGVYNEQFF
16	TRBJ2-7	-	TRBV28	CASIRTRSTRTTEQYF